This T cell receptor (beta chain) was identified in a study of shared clonotypes between healthy human individuals. Study-wide points: Rarefaction analysis demonstrated incomplete sorted-subset sequencing notwithstanding large depth. Memory subsets generally showed lower estimated richness than naive subsets.

The CDR3 length is 13 residues. Germline V lookup: CDR1 SQVTM, CDR2 ANQGSEA. Trimming removed 7 bases at V and 3 bases at J, with 13 bases between. The method was immunoSEQ multiplex PCR; TCRdb's version includes in-frame clones alone and lacks a portion of them. The sample consists of 2 million to 3 million clones, roughly 93% of them appearing once. This clone was seen a handful of times. The antigen remains undetermined. Subsets obtained from CD4+ cells comprised CD45RA+ naive and CD45RA-negative memory cells. The TCR sequence derives from a man aged 18 to 35 in good health. Some clones in this sample may be carry-over from other donors' samples. The chain recombines TRBV29-1 with TRBJ1-3; D might be TRBD1 (6 bases). Sequences were obtained from naive CD4+ T cells from PBMCs. Subset reported: CD45RA+ positively selected. This chain's CDR3 is CSASEGVGNTIYF. CDR3 in DNA: TGCAGCGCCTCGGAGGGGGTTGGAAACACCATATATTTT.